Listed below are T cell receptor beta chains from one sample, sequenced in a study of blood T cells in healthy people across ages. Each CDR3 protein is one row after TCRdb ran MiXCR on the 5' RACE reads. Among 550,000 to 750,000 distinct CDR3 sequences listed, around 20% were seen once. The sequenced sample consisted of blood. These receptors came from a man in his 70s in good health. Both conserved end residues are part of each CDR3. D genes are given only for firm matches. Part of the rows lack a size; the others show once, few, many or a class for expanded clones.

cdr3_nt: TGCGCCAGCAGCTTCGGACTAGCGGGAGGGCTCGACAATGAGCAGTTCTTC
cdr3_aa: CASSFGLAGGLDNEQFF
j_call: TRBJ2-1
v_call: TRBV5-1
d_call: TRBD2
clone_size: -

cdr3_nt: TGCGCCAGCAGCCAAGTGCTTTCTCAGAACACTGAAGCTTTCTTT
cdr3_aa: CASSQVLSQNTEAFF
j_call: TRBJ1-1
v_call: TRBV4-1
d_call: -
clone_size: -

cdr3_nt: TGTGCCAGCAGCACGGACTTCCACGAGCAGTACTTC
cdr3_aa: CASSTDFHEQYF
j_call: TRBJ2-7
v_call: TRBV7-9
d_call: -
clone_size: few

cdr3_nt: TGTGCCAGCAGTGGCGTCGGGAGGCAAGAGACCCAGTACTTC
cdr3_aa: CASSGVGRQETQYF
j_call: TRBJ2-5
v_call: TRBV6-1
d_call: TRBD2
clone_size: -

cdr3_nt: TGTGCCAGCGCTGCGGGGGTGGAGGAGACCCAGTACTTC
cdr3_aa: CASAAGVEETQYF
j_call: TRBJ2-5
v_call: TRBV18
d_call: TRBD2
clone_size: many

cdr3_nt: TGCAGCGTAAATTCGGGACTAGCGGGTACAGATACGCAGTATTTT
cdr3_aa: CSVNSGLAGTDTQYF
j_call: TRBJ2-3
v_call: TRBV29-1
d_call: TRBD2
clone_size: few

cdr3_nt: TGTGCCAGCAGCGCGACTAGCGGGAGGTCCTCCTACAATGAGCAGTTCTTC
cdr3_aa: CASSATSGRSSYNEQFF
j_call: TRBJ2-1
v_call: TRBV27
d_call: TRBD2
clone_size: many

cdr3_nt: TGTGCCAGCAGTTTATTATCTAGCGGTGGCGGGGAGCTGTTTTTT
cdr3_aa: CASSLLSSGGGELFF
j_call: TRBJ2-2
v_call: TRBV27
d_call: TRBD2
clone_size: -

cdr3_nt: TGCGCCAGCAGCTTGGCTGGCGCAAGCTCCTACAATGAGCAGTTCTTC
cdr3_aa: CASSLAGASSYNEQFF
j_call: TRBJ2-1
v_call: TRBV5-1
d_call: -
clone_size: -

cdr3_nt: -
cdr3_aa: CASSVGQGATEALF
j_call: TRBJ1-1
v_call: TRBV2
d_call: -
clone_size: -

cdr3_nt: TGTGCCAGCAGTGCCAACAGGGGGTACGAGCAGTACTTC
cdr3_aa: CASSANRGYEQYF
j_call: TRBJ2-7
v_call: TRBV6-1
d_call: TRBD1
clone_size: -

cdr3_nt: TGCGCCAGCAGCCAAGAAATCCCGAGGAGTCCCCGGGGACTAGTGGGAGAGACCCAGTACTTC
cdr3_aa: CASSQEIPRSPRGLVGETQYF
j_call: TRBJ2-5
v_call: TRBV4-3
d_call: TRBD2
clone_size: -

cdr3_nt: TGTGCCAGCAGCACCTTTGTGGAGACCCAGCACTTC
cdr3_aa: CASSTFVETQHF
j_call: TRBJ2-5
v_call: TRBV7-2
d_call: -
clone_size: -

cdr3_nt: TGTGCCAGCAGTCCAGGGGGGTCGGCTCAGCCCCAGCATTTT
cdr3_aa: CASSPGGSAQPQHF
j_call: TRBJ1-5
v_call: TRBV28
d_call: TRBD1
clone_size: few

cdr3_nt: TGTGCCAGCAGTTACCCTAGCAGATACCAAGAGACCCAGTACTTC
cdr3_aa: CASSYPSRYQETQYF
j_call: TRBJ2-5
v_call: TRBV6-6
d_call: -
clone_size: few

cdr3_nt: TGTGCCAGCAGTTTAAAGAGCTCCTACGAGCAGTACTTC
cdr3_aa: CASSLKSSYEQYF
j_call: TRBJ2-7
v_call: TRBV27
d_call: -
clone_size: many

cdr3_nt: TGTGCCATCAGTGGGGGCCAGGACTACAATGAGCAGTTCTTC
cdr3_aa: CAISGGQDYNEQFF
j_call: TRBJ2-1
v_call: TRBV10-3
d_call: -
clone_size: -

cdr3_nt: TGCGCCAGCAGCTTGGCCACTCAAGAGACCCAGTACTTC
cdr3_aa: CASSLATQETQYF
j_call: TRBJ2-5
v_call: TRBV5-1
d_call: -
clone_size: -

cdr3_nt: TGCAGCGTTGAATCCCCCGAGGGTGAGCAGTTCTTC
cdr3_aa: CSVESPEGEQFF
j_call: TRBJ2-1
v_call: TRBV29-1
d_call: -
clone_size: -

cdr3_nt: TGTGCCACCACCAGAAGTGGACAGATCTACGAGCAGTACTTC
cdr3_aa: CATTRSGQIYEQYF
j_call: TRBJ2-7
v_call: TRBV15
d_call: -
clone_size: -

cdr3_nt: TGTGCCACCAGTGATGGGGAGACAGGGAATGCCGATGAGCAGTTCTTC
cdr3_aa: CATSDGETGNADEQFF
j_call: TRBJ2-1
v_call: TRBV24-1
d_call: TRBD1
clone_size: few

cdr3_nt: TGTGCCAGCAGCCTGTCAGGGTTATACAATGAGCGGTTCTTC
cdr3_aa: CASSLSGLYNERFF
j_call: TRBJ2-1
v_call: TRBV12-3/TRBV12-4
d_call: -
clone_size: -

cdr3_nt: TGTGCCAGCAGTCCAGATAACACCTTC
cdr3_aa: CASSPDNTF
j_call: TRBJ1-2
v_call: TRBV12-3/TRBV12-4
d_call: -
clone_size: few

cdr3_nt: TGTGCCAGCAGTCCGGGGGCCGCCTGGGACTATGGCTACACCTTC
cdr3_aa: CASSPGAAWDYGYTF
j_call: TRBJ1-2
v_call: TRBV6-5
d_call: -
clone_size: -

cdr3_nt: TGTGCCAGCAGCCCCTTGGCGTTGAGCACTGAAGCTTTCTTT
cdr3_aa: CASSPLALSTEAFF
j_call: TRBJ1-1
v_call: TRBV7-2
d_call: -
clone_size: -

cdr3_nt: TGTGCCAGCAGCACCGAGGTAGCGTGGTCAGGCACATATACGCAGTATTTT
cdr3_aa: CASSTEVAWSGTYTQYF
j_call: TRBJ2-3
v_call: TRBV7-2
d_call: -
clone_size: few

cdr3_nt: TGTGCCAGCATCACTTCTGGGGATTTGGGTGAGCAGTTCTTC
cdr3_aa: CASITSGDLGEQFF
j_call: TRBJ2-1
v_call: TRBV7-8
d_call: -
clone_size: few

cdr3_nt: TGTGCCAGCAGGGGAGCGGGGCGACAAGAGACCCAGTACTTC
cdr3_aa: CASRGAGRQETQYF
j_call: TRBJ2-5
v_call: TRBV28
d_call: TRBD2
clone_size: -

cdr3_nt: TGCAGCGGTACAAGGGGTGAAGAGACCCAGTACTTC
cdr3_aa: CSGTRGEETQYF
j_call: TRBJ2-5
v_call: TRBV29-1
d_call: -
clone_size: few

cdr3_nt: TGCGCCAGCAGCTTGGACAGGGCCACCGGGGAGCTGTTTTTT
cdr3_aa: CASSLDRATGELFF
j_call: TRBJ2-2
v_call: TRBV5-1
d_call: -
clone_size: -

cdr3_nt: TGCAGCGTCGGGACAGGGGCGAACGAGCAGTACTTC
cdr3_aa: CSVGTGANEQYF
j_call: TRBJ2-7
v_call: TRBV29-1
d_call: TRBD1
clone_size: many

cdr3_nt: TGTGCCAGCATCAGTCGGGGCTACTATGGCTACACCTTC
cdr3_aa: CASISRGYYGYTF
j_call: TRBJ1-2
v_call: TRBV28
d_call: -
clone_size: few

cdr3_nt: TGCAGCGTTGGACGGGGGGCCTACGAGCAGTACTTC
cdr3_aa: CSVGRGAYEQYF
j_call: TRBJ2-7
v_call: TRBV29-1
d_call: TRBD2
clone_size: -

cdr3_nt: TGCGCCAGCAGCCAAGAGACAGGGGGGAATGAAAAACTGTTTTTT
cdr3_aa: CASSQETGGNEKLFF
j_call: TRBJ1-4
v_call: TRBV4-1
d_call: TRBD1
clone_size: -

cdr3_nt: TGCAGTGCTAGAGAGCTAAGATTAGGCACTGAAGCTTTCTTT
cdr3_aa: CSARELRLGTEAFF
j_call: TRBJ1-1
v_call: TRBV20-1
d_call: -
clone_size: few

cdr3_nt: TGCAGTGCCCAACCCCCTAGCTACGAGCAGTACTTC
cdr3_aa: CSAQPPSYEQYF
j_call: TRBJ2-7
v_call: TRBV20-1
d_call: -
clone_size: few

cdr3_nt: TGCGCCAGCAGCTATACAGGGGGTGGAAACACCATATATTTT
cdr3_aa: CASSYTGGGNTIYF
j_call: TRBJ1-3
v_call: TRBV5-1
d_call: TRBD1
clone_size: many

cdr3_nt: TGCGCCAGCAGTCGATCGGGACAAGGCACAGATACGCAGTATTTT
cdr3_aa: CASSRSGQGTDTQYF
j_call: TRBJ2-3
v_call: TRBV5-1
d_call: -
clone_size: few

cdr3_nt: TGTGCCACAAAGACAGGGGCGAACACCGGGGAGCTGTTTTTT
cdr3_aa: CATKTGANTGELFF
j_call: TRBJ2-2
v_call: TRBV10-3
d_call: TRBD1
clone_size: few

cdr3_nt: TGTGCCAGCAGCTTATACTATGGCTACACCTTC
cdr3_aa: CASSLYYGYTF
j_call: TRBJ1-2
v_call: TRBV11-2
d_call: -
clone_size: -

cdr3_nt: TGTGCCAGCAGCTTACAGGGGGTTATTCAAGAGACCCAGTACTTC
cdr3_aa: CASSLQGVIQETQYF
j_call: TRBJ2-5
v_call: TRBV5-4
d_call: TRBD1
clone_size: few

cdr3_nt: TGTGCCAGCAGTTTTTCTAGACAGGGGGGGAAAGATACGCAGTATTTT
cdr3_aa: CASSFSRQGGKDTQYF
j_call: TRBJ2-3
v_call: TRBV25-1
d_call: TRBD1
clone_size: few

cdr3_nt: TGCAGCGTTGATTTTGCCAATCCTGGGAATGAGCAGTTCTTC
cdr3_aa: CSVDFANPGNEQFF
j_call: TRBJ2-1
v_call: TRBV29-1
d_call: -
clone_size: many

cdr3_nt: TGCAGTGCTAGACCGGAAGAGACCCAGTACTTC
cdr3_aa: CSARPEETQYF
j_call: TRBJ2-5
v_call: TRBV20-1
d_call: -
clone_size: few